This passage covers 9 T cell receptor beta chains from one sample sequenced in a study of blood T cell repertoires in COVID-19. Clones were sequenced by immunoSEQ multiplex PCR, and TCRdb holds only the in-frame ones, with some missing. The profile shows under 250,000 clones, 82% of them singletons. The sample taken for sequencing was peripheral blood. The receptors stem from a woman older than 75 with acute or convalescent COVID-19.

This clone has more than one count but fewer than ten. The same CDR3 also results from other DNA sequences found in this sample. The V gene is TRBV5-5, the J gene TRBJ2-3; the D is unclear. Per the germline V gene, CDR1 is SGHKS and CDR2 is YYEKEE (reference sequence). CDR3 size: 14 residues. V dropped 0 bases and J dropped 2 bases, with 7 bases sitting between them. The CDR3 is CASSLDYSTDTQYF. Here the CDR3 DNA reads TGTGCCAGCAGCTTGGACTACTCCACAGATACGCAGTATTTT. The whole variable domain, remainder taken from reference TRBV5-5 and TRBJ2-3, is DAGVTQSPTHLIKTRGQQVTLRCSPISGHKSVSWYQQVLGQGPQFIFQYYEKEERGRGNFPDRFSARQFPNYSSELNVNALLLGDSALYLCASSLDYSTDTQYFGPGTRLTVL.

V gene TRBV3-1 (or the pseudogene TRBV3-2) combines with J gene TRBJ2-7, with D hard to call. V was shortened by 3 bases and J by 3 bases, with 6 bases between the two germline ends. CDR1 is LGHDT and CDR2 is YNNKEL in the germline V gene (reference sequence). The CDR3 extends over 12 amino acids. CDR3 sequence (DNA): TGTGCCAGCAGCCATTTAGACTACGAGCAGTACTTC. It specifies CASSHLDYEQYF.

J is TRBJ1-1 and V is TRBV5-5, with a tentative D call TRBD1 (5 bases). Germline V gene sequence: CDR1 SGHKS, CDR2 YYEKEE (reference sequence). Trimming pared 4 bases from V and 0 bases from J, leaving 10 bases between. The length of the CDR3 is 14 residues. In nucleotides, the CDR3 is TGTGCCAGCAGCAAGACAGATATGAACACTGAAGCTTTCTTT. Its protein is CASSKTDMNTEAFF.

This clone was seen more than once but under ten times. CDR3 region: CASSRGIANTGELFF. For the CDR3, the DNA is TGTGCCAGCAGTCGGGGGATCGCGAACACCGGGGAGCTGTTTTTT. The V gene is TRBV2, the J gene TRBJ2-2; D is possibly TRBD2 (6 bases). Deletions cut 5 bases from V and 0 bases from J, with 10 bases between. Germline V gene data show CDR1 as SNHLY and CDR2 as FYNNEI. The length of the CDR3 is 15 residues.

The chain links TRBV6-4 to TRBJ1-1, with D unclear. CDR3 length equals 13 residues. CDR1 MRHNA and CDR2 SNTAGT come from the germline V gene. The V end lost 3 bases, the J end lost 1 base, and 6 bases lay between the germline ends. The CDR3 DNA is TGTGCCAGCAGTGAAAGAGCGAACACTGAAGCTTTCTTT. Translating it yields CASSERANTEAFF.

This clone was detected only once. The V and J genes are TRBV29-1 and TRBJ2-5, with D possibly being TRBD1 (7 bases). Germline loops: CDR1 SQVTM, CDR2 ANQGSEA. The length of the CDR3 is 13 residues. V was clipped by 7 bases and J by 6 bases, with 18 bases between them. CDR3 loop: CSGGDSAGQTQYF. For the CDR3, the DNA is TGCAGCGGGGGGGACAGTGCAGGCCAGACCCAGTACTTC.

This clone was detected only a few times. The chain employs TRBV25-1 and TRBJ2-7; 9 nucleotides align to TRBD1. CDR3 length equals 15 residues. The ends lost 3 bases at V and 3 bases at J; junction bases unmatched: 6. In germline, CDR1 is MGHDK, CDR2 SYGVNS. The CDR3: CASSDPDRGSYEQYF. The CDR3 region has the DNA TGTGCCAGCAGTGACCCAGACAGGGGGAGCTACGAGCAGTACTTC.

J is TRBJ1-2 and V is TRBV29-1, with 8 bases lining up with TRBD1. Germline CDR1 SQVTM, CDR2 ANQGSEA. The trim removed 7 bases at V and 1 base at J, leaving 8 bases unmatched. The CDR3 totals 14 residues. The CDR3 region has the DNA TGCAGCGAATCTGGACAGGGTAATAACTATGGCTACACCTTC. This encodes CSESGQGNNYGYTF.

This sequence joins TRBV7-2 and TRBJ1-1; D unclear. The CDR3 length is 13 residues. V lost 10 bases to trimming and J lost 2 bases, with 14 bases between them. Germline CDR1 is SGHTA and CDR2 is FQGNSA. The CDR3 DNA is TGTGCCAACAGTTTTACAGAAAACACTGAAGCTTTCTTT. This sequence encodes CANSFTENTEAFF.